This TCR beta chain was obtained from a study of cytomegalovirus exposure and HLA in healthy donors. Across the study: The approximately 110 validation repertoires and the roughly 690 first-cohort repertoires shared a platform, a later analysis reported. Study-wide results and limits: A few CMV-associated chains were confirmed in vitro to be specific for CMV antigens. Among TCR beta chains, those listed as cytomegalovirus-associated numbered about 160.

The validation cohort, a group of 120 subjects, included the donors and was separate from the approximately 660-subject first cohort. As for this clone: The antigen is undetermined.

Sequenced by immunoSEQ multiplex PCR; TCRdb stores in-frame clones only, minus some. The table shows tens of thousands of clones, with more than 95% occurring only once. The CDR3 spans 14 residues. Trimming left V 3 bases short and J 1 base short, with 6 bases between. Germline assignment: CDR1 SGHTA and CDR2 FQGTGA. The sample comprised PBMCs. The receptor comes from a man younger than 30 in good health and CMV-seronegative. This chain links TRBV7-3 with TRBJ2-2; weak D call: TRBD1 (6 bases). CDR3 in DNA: TGTGCCAGCAGCTTGGGACAGAACACCGGGGAGCTGTTTTTT. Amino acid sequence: CASSLGQNTGELFF.